This TCR beta chain stems from a study of T and B cells in COVID-19 patients (dated by TCRdb to 2020 to 2021). Regarding the research as a whole: In this study, adaptive immunity was profiled in COVID-19 patients who either had active infection or had recovered, using TRB and IGH repertoire sequencing of peripheral blood. For the repertoire analyses, the comparison was an age-matched reference group of some 40 healthy donors who were negative for COVID-19 antibodies. The TCR and BCR sequence repository comprised 30 to 40 patients and about 71 time points, with over 7 million TCR sequences analysed. Because samples were available both during active disease and after recovery, a couple of patients were counted in both the recovered and the active cohorts. A recovered cohort was made up of roughly 18 patients contributing roughly 20 samples, mostly after mild to moderate COVID-19 managed as outpatients. Comorbidities linked to unfavorable COVID-19 outcome were present in 18 of 20 patients in the active-infection cohort. Of the roughly 18 patients in the active-infection cohort, 12 to 13 were critically ill and needed mechanical ventilation or ECMO. Patients in the recovered cohort had a median age of around 34 years, compared with roughly 67 years for patients in the active-infection cohort. Up to about 9 follow-up blood samples were collected per patient, with some samples spanning different disease stages in the same individual. General study outcomes and caveats: A total of around 2,500 TCR clusters were exclusive to the recovered cohort, and 25 to 35 of those clusters were low-pGen clusters. It was stated that prospective validation of the reported TCR clusters was required before the clusters could be put to clinical use. Patients with COVID-19 were reported to show strongly skewed TRBV/TRBJ gene usage. Blood samples obtained from mildly ill patients during symptoms, as well as early samples obtained from severe cases, were available only in scarce numbers. TRB repertoires were found to be highly clonal in active COVID-19, whereas diversity and richness at recovery were found to rise above healthy donor levels. The cohort was considered too small for HLA contributions to COVID-19 susceptibility or severity to be assessed. Specific T cell subsets (CD4+/Treg/CD8+) and sorted SARS-CoV-2-responsive or tetramer+ T cells had not yet been sequenced, and these experiments were ongoing.

This clonotype came up many times. What this receptor recognizes is not known. No per-base quality is available; no much larger clone lies one base away. TRB repertoires were amplified using about 220-550 ng of genomic DNA isolated from blood. Between the V and J ends, shortened by 7 bases and 5 bases respectively, the junction contains 29 bases. Including cysteine and phenylalanine, the CDR3 has 19 amino acids. Only the CDR3 DNA is retained, 57 bases long and in frame from the first base. CDR1 and CDR2, per the germline V gene, are MNHEY and SVGAGI. The instrument was an Illumina MiSeq. TRB rearrangements were amplified by multiplex PCR with BIOMED2 TRB-A/B primer pools. Illumina-compatible adapters and 7-nucleotide sample barcodes were attached to the amplicons through two consecutive PCRs. All library PCRs used Phusion HS II polymerase. Amplicons were purified from gel with the NucleoSpin Gel and PCR Clean-up kit, quantified on Qubit, and pooled at roughly 4 nM. The quality of the amplicon pool was checked on an Agilent 2100 Bioanalyzer prior to Illumina next-generation sequencing. Per the original workflow: MiXCR 3.0.8 with the default MiXCR reference library was used to annotate TRB rearrangements. Non-productive reads and sequences with fewer than 2 reads were excluded, and each unique CDR3 nucleotide sequence counted as one clone. R 3.5.1 was used to calculate clonality, diversity, richness and V-J gene usage. GLIPH2 was used to cluster TCRs by CDR3 similarity, and OLGA was used to calculate generation probabilities. GLIPH2 clusters were kept only if they contained at least four unique TCR clonotypes found in at least three individuals. In-frame beta chains were kept once TCRdb had trimmed the public reads at Q25 with fastp and called clones with MiXCR. Entries are consolidated by CDR3 protein sequence, retaining the most common genes and DNA. It is TCRdb's table, rather than the study itself, that gives the V and J calls and clone size. In all, the sample holds some 21,000 distinct CDR3 sequences, and under 35% of those were seen once. The ten most abundant clones make up 2.1% of the sample.

Recombination linked TRBV6-5 to TRBJ2-2, with the D call tentatively TRBD1 or TRBD2, each fitting 6 bases. Sequenced sample: blood. This sequence was found in a human donor who had recovered from COVID-19. The CDR3 is CASIQAPGRRQGRTGELFF. The DNA sequence is TGTGCCAGCATCCAGGCCCCCGGGCGGAGGCAGGGGAGGACCGGGGAGCTGTTTTTT.